The rows below give T cell receptor beta chains drawn from one sample of a study of shared clonotypes between healthy human individuals. Clones were sequenced by immunoSEQ multiplex PCR, and TCRdb holds only the in-frame ones, with some missing. The data contain about 2.4 million clones, approximately 94% of them singletons. Source material: naive CD4+ T cells from PBMCs. The receptor set was obtained from a man in his late teens or twenties in good health. Some clones in this sample may be carry-over from other donors' samples. The CDR3 runs from the conserved cysteine through the conserved F or W. The order of the fields is D gene, V gene, clone size, J gene, CDR3 protein, CDR3 DNA. A D gene is named only where the DNA matches it firmly. A clone size is listed for some rows: how often the clone was seen (once, few, many), or a class if it is expanded.

d_gene: NA; v_gene: TRBV6-5; abundance: NA; j_gene: TRBJ1-3; CDR3aa: CASSPAASGNTIYF; CDR3nt: TGTGCCAGCAGCCCCGCGGCCTCTGGAAACACCATATATTTT
d_gene: NA; v_gene: TRBV11-3; abundance: NA; j_gene: TRBJ2-1; CDR3aa: CASRGEGREQFF; CDR3nt: TGTGCCAGCAGGGGAGAGGGCAGGGAGCAGTTCTTC
d_gene: TRBD1; v_gene: TRBV19; abundance: NA; j_gene: TRBJ2-7; CDR3aa: CASSIPRGQTYEQYF; CDR3nt: TGTGCCAGTAGTATCCCCCGGGGACAGACATACGAGCAGTACTTC
d_gene: NA; v_gene: TRBV18; abundance: NA; j_gene: TRBJ1-2; CDR3aa: CASSPRDSWGRGDGYTF; CDR3nt: TGTGCCAGCTCACCTAGGGACTCCTGGGGAAGAGGGGATGGCTACACCTTC
d_gene: NA; v_gene: TRBV7-3; abundance: NA; j_gene: TRBJ2-2; CDR3aa: CASSLTMDGELFF; CDR3nt: TGTGCCAGCAGCTTAACTATGGACGGGGAGCTGTTTTTT
d_gene: NA; v_gene: TRBV18; abundance: NA; j_gene: TRBJ2-2; CDR3aa: CASSPKVRVNTGELFF; CDR3nt: TGTGCCAGCTCACCGAAGGTCCGGGTTAACACCGGGGAGCTGTTTTTT
d_gene: NA; v_gene: TRBV4-2; abundance: NA; j_gene: TRBJ2-1; CDR3aa: CASSPSPMGTLVREQFF; CDR3nt: TGTGCCAGCAGCCCCAGTCCCATGGGGACTCTGGTGAGAGAGCAGTTCTTC
d_gene: NA; v_gene: TRBV10-1; abundance: NA; j_gene: TRBJ2-7; CDR3aa: CASNICFAGPMYEQYF; CDR3nt: TGCGCCAGCAATATTTGTTTTGCGGGTCCAATGTACGAGCAGTACTTC
d_gene: TRBD1; v_gene: TRBV18; abundance: NA; j_gene: TRBJ2-7; CDR3aa: CASSLQGEEQYF; CDR3nt: TGTGCCAGCTCACTCCAGGGGGAAGAGCAGTACTTC
d_gene: NA; v_gene: TRBV9; abundance: NA; j_gene: TRBJ1-4; CDR3aa: CASSQDANEKLFF; CDR3nt: TGTGCCAGCAGCCAGGATGCTAATGAAAAACTGTTTTTT
d_gene: TRBD2; v_gene: TRBV28; abundance: NA; j_gene: TRBJ2-1; CDR3aa: CASSSSGANNEQFF; CDR3nt: TGTGCCAGCAGTTCTAGCGGCGCAAACAATGAGCAGTTCTTC
d_gene: NA; v_gene: TRBV5-4; abundance: NA; j_gene: TRBJ2-3; CDR3aa: CASSLEGLRADTQYF; CDR3nt: TGTGCCAGCAGCTTGGAGGGCTTACGGGCAGATACGCAGTATTTT
d_gene: NA; v_gene: TRBV6-1; abundance: NA; j_gene: TRBJ1-1; CDR3aa: CASRGVGGMNTEAFF; CDR3nt: TGTGCCAGCAGGGGGGTCGGGGGCATGAACACTGAAGCTTTCTTT
d_gene: TRBD1; v_gene: TRBV6-5; abundance: NA; j_gene: TRBJ1-2; CDR3aa: CASSPRDSYGYTF; CDR3nt: TGTGCCAGCAGTCCCCGGGACAGCTATGGCTACACCTTC
d_gene: TRBD1; v_gene: TRBV5-1; abundance: NA; j_gene: TRBJ1-2; CDR3aa: CASSPIEGRGPGYTF; CDR3nt: TGCGCCAGCAGCCCGATCGAGGGCAGGGGGCCTGGCTACACCTTC
d_gene: NA; v_gene: TRBV2; abundance: NA; j_gene: TRBJ2-7; CDR3aa: CASSVEQEAYEQYF; CDR3nt: TGTGCCAGCAGTGTAGAACAGGAAGCCTACGAGCAGTACTTC
d_gene: NA; v_gene: TRBV10-2; abundance: NA; j_gene: TRBJ1-2; CDR3aa: CASSESQAYGYTF; CDR3nt: TGCGCCAGCAGTGAGAGCCAGGCGTATGGCTACACCTTC
d_gene: NA; v_gene: TRBV5-1; abundance: NA; j_gene: TRBJ2-1; CDR3aa: CASSLGSYNEQFF; CDR3nt: TGCGCCAGCAGCTTGGGTTCCTACAATGAGCAGTTCTTC
d_gene: TRBD1; v_gene: TRBV18; abundance: NA; j_gene: TRBJ1-4; CDR3aa: CASSPRRGRTNEKLFF; CDR3nt: TGTGCCAGCTCACCTCGCAGGGGGCGAACTAATGAAAAACTGTTTTTT
d_gene: TRBD1; v_gene: TRBV5-1; abundance: NA; j_gene: TRBJ1-3; CDR3aa: CASSSGGRLNRGGNTIYF; CDR3nt: TGCGCCAGCAGCTCGGGAGGACGGCTCAACAGGGGTGGAAACACCATATATTTT
d_gene: NA; v_gene: TRBV30; abundance: NA; j_gene: TRBJ2-3; CDR3aa: CAWSVKGPGLSPHTQYF; CDR3nt: TGTGCCTGGAGTGTAAAGGGCCCCGGACTGAGCCCTCATACGCAGTATTTT
d_gene: NA; v_gene: TRBV11-2; abundance: NA; j_gene: TRBJ2-1; CDR3aa: CASSLGALSSYNEQFF; CDR3nt: TGTGCCAGCAGCTTGGGGGCCCTTAGCTCCTACAATGAGCAGTTCTTC
d_gene: TRBD1; v_gene: TRBV28; abundance: once; j_gene: TRBJ1-5; CDR3aa: CASKAGQGVGQPQHF; CDR3nt: TGTGCCAGCAAGGCGGGACAGGGTGTGGGCCAGCCCCAGCATTTT
d_gene: TRBD1; v_gene: TRBV5-1; abundance: NA; j_gene: TRBJ1-5; CDR3aa: CASREGQGNNQPQHF; CDR3nt: TGCGCCAGCAGAGAAGGACAGGGCAACAATCAGCCCCAGCATTTT
d_gene: NA; v_gene: TRBV28; abundance: NA; j_gene: TRBJ2-7; CDR3aa: CASAQKYEQYF; CDR3nt: TGTGCCAGCGCCCAGAAGTACGAGCAGTACTTC
d_gene: NA; v_gene: TRBV4-1; abundance: NA; j_gene: TRBJ1-2; CDR3aa: CASSQPDRYYGYTF; CDR3nt: TGCGCCAGCAGCCAACCCGACAGGTACTATGGCTACACCTTC
d_gene: NA; v_gene: TRBV19; abundance: NA; j_gene: TRBJ2-6; CDR3aa: CASRTWQDLSGANVLTF; CDR3nt: TGTGCCAGTAGGACGTGGCAGGATCTCTCTGGGGCCAACGTCCTGACTTTC
d_gene: TRBD2; v_gene: TRBV2; abundance: NA; j_gene: TRBJ2-3; CDR3aa: CASSETGGHTDTQYF; CDR3nt: TGTGCCAGCAGTGAAACGGGAGGCCACACAGATACGCAGTATTTT
d_gene: TRBD1; v_gene: TRBV5-4; abundance: NA; j_gene: TRBJ2-5; CDR3aa: CATLPGTGGFQETQYF; CDR3nt: TGTGCCACCCTCCCCGGGACAGGGGGCTTCCAAGAGACCCAGTACTTC
d_gene: NA; v_gene: TRBV5-1; abundance: NA; j_gene: TRBJ2-6; CDR3aa: CASSLTQGGSGANVLTF; CDR3nt: TGCGCCAGCAGCTTGACGCAGGGTGGTTCTGGGGCCAACGTCCTGACTTTC
d_gene: NA; v_gene: TRBV30; abundance: NA; j_gene: TRBJ2-3; CDR3aa: CACGWRGAGTPVYF; CDR3nt: TGTGCCTGCGGGTGGAGGGGCGCCGGGACCCCGGTGTATTTT
d_gene: NA; v_gene: TRBV30; abundance: NA; j_gene: TRBJ1-3; CDR3aa: CAWRVASSGNTIYF; CDR3nt: TGTGCCTGGAGGGTGGCAAGCTCTGGAAACACCATATATTTT
d_gene: NA; v_gene: TRBV5-8; abundance: NA; j_gene: TRBJ2-3; CDR3aa: CASSLARHTQYF; CDR3nt: TGTGCCAGCAGCTTGGCGCGGCATACGCAGTATTTT
d_gene: TRBD2; v_gene: TRBV7-3; abundance: NA; j_gene: TRBJ2-2; CDR3aa: CASSFDRLAGGRTGELFF; CDR3nt: TGTGCCAGCAGCTTCGATCGCCTAGCGGGAGGTCGGACCGGGGAGCTGTTTTTT
d_gene: NA; v_gene: TRBV19; abundance: NA; j_gene: TRBJ2-3; CDR3aa: CASIHPHRGTSTDTQYF; CDR3nt: TGTGCCAGTATCCACCCCCACCGGGGGACTAGCACAGATACGCAGTATTTT
d_gene: NA; v_gene: TRBV19; abundance: once; j_gene: TRBJ1-2; CDR3aa: CASSMGVSYGYTF; CDR3nt: TGTGCCAGTAGTATGGGAGTGAGCTATGGCTACACCTTC
d_gene: NA; v_gene: TRBV18; abundance: few; j_gene: TRBJ1-1; CDR3aa: CASSPRDGRMNTEAFF; CDR3nt: TGTGCCAGCTCACCTAGGGACGGACGAATGAACACTGAAGCTTTCTTT
d_gene: TRBD1; v_gene: TRBV9; abundance: once; j_gene: TRBJ2-7; CDR3aa: CASSVVGGPSEQYF; CDR3nt: TGTGCCAGCAGCGTAGTAGGGGGCCCCTCCGAGCAGTACTTC
d_gene: NA; v_gene: TRBV18; abundance: NA; j_gene: TRBJ2-3; CDR3aa: CASSPQRDRGQYF; CDR3nt: TGTGCCAGCTCACCACAACGGGATAGGGGGCAGTATTTT
d_gene: NA; v_gene: TRBV6-1; abundance: NA; j_gene: TRBJ2-1; CDR3aa: CASTPHEGGEQFF; CDR3nt: TGTGCCAGCACCCCGCACGAGGGCGGTGAGCAGTTCTTC
d_gene: NA; v_gene: TRBV9; abundance: NA; j_gene: TRBJ1-1; CDR3aa: CASSSHPSGLNTEAFF; CDR3nt: TGTGCCAGCAGCTCTCACCCGTCAGGGTTGAACACTGAAGCTTTCTTT
d_gene: TRBD1; v_gene: TRBV7-2; abundance: NA; j_gene: TRBJ1-5; CDR3aa: CASSLFRGDQPQHF; CDR3nt: TGTGCCAGCAGCTTATTCAGGGGGGATCAGCCCCAGCATTTT
d_gene: NA; v_gene: TRBV6-6; abundance: NA; j_gene: TRBJ2-2; CDR3aa: CASWWGGATGTGELFF; CDR3nt: TGTGCCAGCTGGTGGGGGGGGGCGACGGGCACCGGGGAGCTGTTTTTT
d_gene: NA; v_gene: TRBV18; abundance: NA; j_gene: TRBJ1-5; CDR3aa: CASSQTESNQPQHF; CDR3nt: TGTGCCAGCTCACAGACAGAATCAAATCAGCCCCAGCATTTT
d_gene: NA; v_gene: TRBV7-2; abundance: NA; j_gene: TRBJ2-5; CDR3aa: CASSSPNSAGKETQYF; CDR3nt: TGTGCCAGCAGCTCCCCCAACAGTGCGGGGAAAGAGACCCAGTACTTC
d_gene: NA; v_gene: TRBV19; abundance: NA; j_gene: TRBJ2-2; CDR3aa: CASGGDWNTGELFF; CDR3nt: TGTGCCAGTGGAGGAGACTGGAACACCGGGGAGCTGTTTTTT
d_gene: TRBD2; v_gene: TRBV9; abundance: NA; j_gene: TRBJ2-1; CDR3aa: CASSVGLAGPYNEQFF; CDR3nt: TGTGCCAGCAGCGTAGGGCTAGCGGGACCCTACAATGAGCAGTTCTTC
d_gene: NA; v_gene: TRBV15; abundance: NA; j_gene: TRBJ2-7; CDR3aa: CATSSTDGVRYEQYF; CDR3nt: TGTGCCACCAGCTCCACCGACGGGGTCCGCTACGAGCAGTACTTC
d_gene: NA; v_gene: TRBV10-3; abundance: NA; j_gene: TRBJ2-7; CDR3aa: CAISAPAGNPYEQYF; CDR3nt: TGTGCCATCAGTGCGCCGGCGGGGAACCCCTACGAGCAGTACTTC
d_gene: NA; v_gene: TRBV7-3; abundance: NA; j_gene: TRBJ2-2; CDR3aa: CASSLFSGNTGELFF; CDR3nt: TGTGCCAGCAGCTTATTTAGCGGGAACACCGGGGAGCTGTTTTTT